The T cell receptor (beta chain) under discussion was sequenced for a study of early T cells in non-severe SARS-CoV-2 infection. Across the study: The chains were unpaired, and the sequenced material was bulk RNA from unsorted whole blood. Study conclusions and caveats: Lookups in VDJdb leaned toward anti-spike CD8 responses and missed private and CD4 specificities.

This clonotype was observed many times. What it binds is unknown. cDNA molecules, individually, were tagged with unique molecular identifiers. TCRdb re-analysed the 5' RACE reads in MiXCR, keeping a single row per CDR3 protein. This table has about 28,000 distinct CDR3 sequences, approximately 6.4% appearing once. The clonotype originates from an adult who was a healthcare worker with PCR-confirmed SARS-CoV-2 infection or an uninfected control (not recorded which). The sequencing used whole blood, collected at baseline.

CDR3 bases: TGTGCCATCAGTCTCGCCCGGGGGGCAGATACGCAGTATTTT. Encoded protein: CAISLARGADTQYF. The chain uses TRBV10-3 and TRBJ2-3, with 7 bases matching TRBD2. This CDR3 is built from 14 residues. Looked up from germline, CDR1 is ENHRY and CDR2 is SYGVKD. Losses at the gene ends were 5 bases for V and 4 bases for J; bases not matched to a gene: 6.